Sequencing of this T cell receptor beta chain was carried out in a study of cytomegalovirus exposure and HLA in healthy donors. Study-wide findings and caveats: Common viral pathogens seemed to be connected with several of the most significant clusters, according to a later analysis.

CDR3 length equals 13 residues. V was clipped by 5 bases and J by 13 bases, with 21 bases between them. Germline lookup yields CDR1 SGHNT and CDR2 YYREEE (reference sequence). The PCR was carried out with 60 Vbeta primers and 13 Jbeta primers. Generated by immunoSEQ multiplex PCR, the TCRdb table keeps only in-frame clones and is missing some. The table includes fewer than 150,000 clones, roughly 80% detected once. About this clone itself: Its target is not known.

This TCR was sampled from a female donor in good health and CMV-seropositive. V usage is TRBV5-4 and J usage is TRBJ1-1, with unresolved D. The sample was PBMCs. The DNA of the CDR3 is TGTGCCAGCAGACCATCCCTCCGGGGTGATAATTTCTTT. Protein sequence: CASRPSLRGDNFF.